This TCR beta chain came from a study of CD8 T cells in ankylosing spondylitis. The V gene's germline CDR1 is LGHDT and CDR2 YNNKEL (reference sequence). CDR3 size: 16 residues. V was cut by 1 base and J by 5 bases, with 17 bases left in between. Study-level findings and limits: Reports say disease-linked clones showed up significantly more in matched ankylosing spondylitis synovial fluid.

In regard to this clonotype: Its specificity is not known.

Library preparation for TCR beta used quantitative 5'-RACE with molecular barcodes. TCRdb re-analysed the 5' RACE reads in MiXCR, keeping a single row per CDR3 protein. The sample contains 150,000 to 250,000 distinct CDR3 sequences, roughly 12% of which appear only once. The TCR originated in a male donor with ankylosing spondylitis or in good health (not recorded which). The genes are TRBV3-1 and TRBJ2-5; a weak D match, TRBD1 (6 bases). The material sequenced was blood, either unsorted or a sorted T cell fraction (not recorded which). In DNA form, the CDR3 reads TGTGCCAGCAGCCAAGTCGCCGCAGGGGCAAATGAGACCCAGTACTTC. Residues: CASSQVAAGANETQYF.